A single sample gave rise to the 2 T cell receptor beta chains below, sequenced in a study of T cell changes during pregnancy in multiple sclerosis. TCRdb keeps only in-frame clones here, not all; method: immunoSEQ multiplex PCR. The table lists 35,000 to 45,000 clones, more than 85% of them singletons. Sequences were derived from CD4+ T cells from peripheral blood mononuclear cells, sampled after pregnancy. These receptors were collected from a female donor in good health, enrolled as a control in a pregnancy study.

This chain joins TRBV7-9 and TRBJ1-1, with TRBD1 identical over 10 bases. Germline-derived CDR1 and CDR2 are SEHNR and FQNEAQ (reference sequence). V was pared by 5 bases and J by 1 base, with 4 bases of the junction left unmatched. This CDR3 is 15 amino acids long. The chain's CDR3 is CASSTWDRGNTEAFF. The CDR3 DNA reads TGTGCCAGCAGCACCTGGGACAGGGGGAACACTGAAGCTTTCTTT.

This chain connects TRBV5-8 to TRBJ1-5; TRBD1 agrees at 8 bases. The V gene's germline CDR1 is SGHTS and CDR2 YDEGEE. CDR3 length: 15 residues. With V trimmed by 4 bases and J by 2 bases, 5 bases remained unmatched. CDR3 sequence: CASSPDRDGNQPQHF. The CDR3 DNA follows: TGTGCCAGCAGCCCGGACAGGGACGGCAATCAGCCCCAGCATTTT.